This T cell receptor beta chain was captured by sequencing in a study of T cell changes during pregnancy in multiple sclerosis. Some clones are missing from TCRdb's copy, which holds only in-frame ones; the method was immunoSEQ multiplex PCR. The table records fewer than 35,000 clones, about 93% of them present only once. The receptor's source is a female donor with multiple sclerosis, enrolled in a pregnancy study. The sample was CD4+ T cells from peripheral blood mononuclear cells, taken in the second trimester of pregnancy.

CDR3 amino acids: CSVLQGSRSGANVLTF. As DNA, the CDR3 is TGCAGCGTCCTACAGGGATCCCGCTCTGGGGCCAACGTCCTGACTTTC. This chain connects TRBV29-1 to TRBJ2-6, with D possibly TRBD1 on 6 matching bases. CDR1 SQVTM and CDR2 ANQGSEA come from the germline V gene. CDR3 length: 16 amino acids. Trimming shortened V by 6 bases and J by 0 bases, and 15 bases separated the two germline ends.